The TCR beta chain under discussion was sequenced for a study of shared clonotypes between healthy human individuals. As concerns this clone: Distinct nucleotide sequences in the sample also encode this CDR3.

This table comes from immunoSEQ multiplex PCR, and its TCRdb copy is limited to in-frame clones, with some not included. The data contain approximately 1.5 million clones, 98% of them singletons. Sequenced sample: naive CD4+ T cells sorted from blood. Specified subset: CD45RA+ positively selected. The sequence was obtained from a man younger than 45 in good health.

The CDR3 DNA reads as TGCGCCAGCAGGTCGGGTACAGATACGCAGTATTTT. Protein sequence: CASRSGTDTQYF. The chain employs TRBV5-1 and TRBJ2-3; D ambiguous. The CDR3 has 12 residues. CDR1 and CDR2 (germline): SGHRS, YFSETQ. The V end was cut by 5 bases, the J end by 3 bases, with 7 bases between.